This entry lists 21 T cell receptor beta chains sequenced from one sample in a study of blood T cells in healthy people across ages. Primed by a sample-barcoded 5' primer and a J-beta primer mix, a second PCR proceeded for about 6 to 11 cycles. MiXCR, applied by TCRdb to the 5' RACE reads, yields one record per CDR3 protein. This repertoire shows approximately 2,000,000 distinct CDR3 sequences, about 39% found once; its top ten account for under 25%. Sequencing input: blood. The receptors originated from a human donor in good health.

The rearrangement joins TRBV11-2 to TRBJ1-6; 7 bases are shared with TRBD1. CDR3 length equals 15 residues. V trimming: 2 bases; J trimming: 10 bases; junction bases outside the gene matches: 8. Germline assignment: CDR1 SGHAT and CDR2 FQNNGV. The CDR3 here is CASSLLGTVDSPLHF. CDR3 nucleotide sequence: TGTGCCAGCAGCTTATTGGGGACAGTGGACTCACCCCTCCACTTT.

J is TRBJ2-1 and V is TRBV6-5; 8 positions agree with TRBD1. Germline CDR1 and CDR2: MNHEY and SVGAGI. The CDR3 length is 16 residues. J was trimmed by 3 bases and V by 2 bases; bases with no gene match: 6. Here the CDR3 reads CASSYAGTGGYNEQFF. For the CDR3, the DNA is TGTGCCAGCAGTTACGCCGGGACAGGAGGCTACAATGAGCAGTTCTTC.

The chain employs TRBV7-9 and TRBJ2-3, with 10 positions matching TRBD1. This CDR3 comprises 16 residues. Trimming removed 1 base from V and 3 bases from J; junction bases left unmatched: 4. Germline V lookup: CDR1 SEHNR, CDR2 FQNEAQ (reference sequence). CDR3 DNA: TGTGCCAGCAGCTTAGGACAGGGGGCTAGAACAGATACGCAGTATTTT. Protein: CASSLGQGARTDTQYF.

The gene calls are TRBV15 and TRBJ2-5; TRBD2 matches at 7 bases. J gave up 5 bases and V 1 base, and 10 bases lay outside the gene matches. CDR1 is LNHNV and CDR2 is YYDKDF in the germline V gene (reference sequence). The CDR3 spans 16 residues. CDR3 sequence: CATSRGRGLSGETQYF. The CDR3 bases are TGTGCCACCAGCAGAGGTCGGGGACTAAGCGGGGAGACCCAGTACTTC.

This clonotype was detected only a few times. This chain uses TRBV20-1 with TRBJ2-3, with D perhaps assigned TRBD1 or TRBD2 (6 bases each). Germline loops: CDR1 DFQATT, CDR2 SNEGSKA (reference sequence). V shed 4 bases and J shed 3 bases, with 11 bases lying between them. The CDR3 runs 13 residues. The CDR3 DNA sequence: TGCAGTGCTAAACAGGGAGGTACAGATACGCAGTATTTT. Residues: CSAKQGGTDTQYF.

This clonotype has just a few counts. J is TRBJ1-1 and V is TRBV7-9; a weak D match, TRBD1 (6 bases). This CDR3 is built from 15 residues. V was cut by 5 bases and J by 5 bases, with 18 bases left in between. The V gene's germline CDR1 is SEHNR and CDR2 FQNEAQ (reference sequence). DNA of the CDR3: TGTGCCAGCAGCCCACGCTACAGGGAAGGGACTGAAGCTTTCTTT. It translates to CASSPRYREGTEAFF.

This clonotype was counted ten times or more. The chain uses TRBV20-1 and TRBJ2-5, with no clear D. With 5 bases removed from V and 2 bases from J, the gap between germline ends came to 9 bases. The germline CDR1 and CDR2 sequences are DFQATT and SNEGSKA (reference sequence). The CDR3 covers 12 residues. CDR3 nucleotide sequence: TGCAGTGCTGGCAAGCCTCAAGAGACCCAGTACTTC. Its protein product is CSAGKPQETQYF.

The genes are TRBV20-1 and TRBJ1-4; no definite D call. The CDR3 has 13 amino acids. The V end was cut by 1 base, the J end by 8 bases, with 11 bases between. Looked up from germline, CDR1 is DFQATT and CDR2 is SNEGSKA (reference sequence). The DNA of the CDR3 is TGCAGTGCTAGAGCCATTGGGTACGAAAAACTGTTTTTT. This encodes CSARAIGYEKLFF.

This clonotype has just a few counts. A junction boundary mismatches the germline segment, possibly from a read error. The chain recombines TRBV2 with TRBJ1-2, with 8 bases aligning to TRBD1. The germline gives CDR1 SNHLY, CDR2 FYNNEI. CDR3 size: 15 residues. The CDR3 protein is CLQVPRTGLIYGYTF. CDR3 nucleotide sequence: TGCCTCCAGGTCCCCCGGACAGGGCTTATCTATGGCTACACCTTC.

This clonotype has just a few counts. The chain combines TRBV4-2 with TRBJ2-5; 9 bases are shared with TRBD1. The germline CDR1 and CDR2 sequences are LGHNA and YNFKEQ. With V trimmed by 0 bases and J by 5 bases, 7 bases remained unmatched. This CDR3 has 16 amino acids. The CDR3 loop is CASSQERTGDAETQYF. The CDR3, as DNA: TGTGCCAGCAGCCAAGAAAGGACAGGGGATGCGGAGACCCAGTACTTC.

This clonotype was seen only a few times. This sequence joins TRBV12-3 or TRBV12-4 and TRBJ1-5; D is ambiguous. V was shortened by 6 bases and J by 5 bases, with 11 bases between the two germline ends. This CDR3 has 13 amino acids. CDR3: CASSSDQDQPQHF. In DNA form, the CDR3 reads TGTGCCAGCAGCTCGGACCAGGATCAGCCCCAGCATTTT.

The rearrangement links TRBV20-1 to TRBJ1-4, with D tentatively TRBD1 (5 bases). This CDR3 is 14 amino acids long. Trimming removed 0 bases from V and 7 bases from J, with 12 bases in between. CDR1 and CDR2 (germline): DFQATT, SNEGSKA (reference sequence). CDR3 sequence: CSARDGAKGEKLFF. DNA of the CDR3: TGCAGTGCTAGAGACGGGGCCAAGGGTGAAAAACTGTTTTTT.

This clonotype was seen repeatedly, ten times or more. V gene TRBV29-1 combines with J gene TRBJ1-2; 8 nucleotides line up with TRBD1. Germline trimming cut 5 bases from V and 3 bases from J; bases unmatched to any gene: 8. This CDR3 spans 14 amino acids. CDR1 and CDR2 from the germline V gene are SQVTM and ANQGSEA. This CDR3 reads CSVSGTGGDYGYTF. DNA for the CDR3: TGCAGCGTTTCCGGGACAGGAGGCGACTATGGCTACACCTTC.

The chain recombines TRBV27 with TRBJ2-1; 8 nucleotides line up with TRBD2. The V gene's germline CDR1 is MNHEY and CDR2 SMNVEV (reference sequence). The V and J ends lost 1 base and 8 bases, in that order; junction bases with no gene match: 10. CDR3 size: 16 residues. The DNA for the CDR3 is TGTGCCAGCAGTTTATTCTCCTTGGGACTAGACGATGAGCAGTTCTTC. As protein: CASSLFSLGLDDEQFF.

This chain joins TRBV28 and TRBJ2-4; the D gene is possibly TRBD2 (5 bases). Germline V gene lookup returns CDR1 MDHEN and CDR2 SYDVKM. Trimming cost V 4 bases and J 3 bases, with 10 bases left between them. CDR3 length equals 14 residues. The CDR3 sequence: CASSSPGFKNIQYF. CDR3 bases: TGTGCCAGCAGTTCCCCGGGGTTCAAAAACATTCAGTACTTC.

This clonotype has more than one count but fewer than ten. The CDR3 DNA reads TGCGCCAGCAGCTTGGAGGACAGGGGGAGGGAGACCCAGTACTTC. Translation gives CASSLEDRGRETQYF. The chain recombines TRBV5-1 with TRBJ2-5; 10 positions match TRBD1. The CDR3 covers 15 residues. J was trimmed by 5 bases and V by 0 bases; bases with no gene match: 4. CDR1 SGHRS and CDR2 YFSETQ come from the germline V gene.

This clonotype showed up just once. The V gene is TRBV10-3, the J gene TRBJ1-1; perhaps TRBD1 as D (5 bases). Trimming removed 7 bases from V and 1 base from J, with 10 bases in between. The CDR3 sequence is 13 residues long. Germline V gene data show CDR1 as ENHRY and CDR2 as SYGVKD. DNA of the CDR3: TGTGCCATCACCCCTGGGGGGAACACTGAAGCTTTCTTT. It codes for CAITPGGNTEAFF.

The chain is built from TRBV3-1 and TRBJ1-5; D is unresolved. V was pared by 1 base and J by 5 bases, with 12 bases between. This CDR3 has 15 residues. CDR1 is LGHDT, CDR2 YNNKEL, per germline (reference sequence). This CDR3 is CASSQGVSPHQPQHF. As DNA, the CDR3 is TGTGCCAGCAGCCAAGGAGTAAGCCCACATCAGCCCCAGCATTTT.

This clonotype was seen a few times. The chain combines TRBV10-2 with TRBJ2-3; D may be TRBD2 (6 bases). Trimming stripped 10 bases from V and 4 bases from J, with 12 bases between. This CDR3 contains 12 residues. In germline, CDR1 is WSHSY, CDR2 SAAADI. The CDR3 DNA follows: TGCGCCACCAACGGAGGGGCAGATACGCAGTATTTT. It is translated as CATNGGADTQYF.

This chain connects TRBV27 to TRBJ1-2; 9 bases are shared with TRBD1. CDR3 size: 12 residues. Germline V gene sequence: CDR1 MNHEY, CDR2 SMNVEV (reference sequence). Unmatched junction bases numbered 7, after V lost 11 bases and J lost 6 bases. The CDR3 nucleotides are TGTGCCGCAAAACAGGGGGCGAATGGCTACACCTTC. Translation: CAAKQGANGYTF.

The chain couples TRBV27 to TRBJ2-3; D is possibly TRBD2 (5 bases). CDR1 and CDR2 (germline): MNHEY, SMNVEV (reference sequence). The CDR3 is 14 amino acids. V dropped 4 bases and J dropped 0 bases, with 8 bases sitting between them. DNA of the CDR3: TGTGCCAGCAGTTGTTGGGAGAGCACAGATACGCAGTATTTT. Protein sequence: CASSCWESTDTQYF.